The TCR beta chain described here comes from a study of cytomegalovirus exposure and HLA in healthy donors. At the level of the study: Researchers previously reported finding roughly 120 million unique TCR beta sequences from 150 million to 200 million T cells. Study-wide results and caveats: There were some public TCRs occurring in many donors, but most TCR sequences were rare. Per published reports, the classifier diagnosed cytomegalovirus status with high specificity and sensitivity.

Trimming stripped 2 bases from V and 3 bases from J, with 13 bases between. The CDR3 extends over 16 amino acids. Per the germline V gene, CDR1 is MGHRA and CDR2 is YSYEKL. 60 Vbeta and 13 Jbeta primers were used in PCR. Per the original data handling: In a later analysis, of roughly 83 million unique beta chains, approximately 10 million appeared in at least two donors. Sequenced by immunoSEQ multiplex PCR; TCRdb stores in-frame clones only, minus some. The V and J calls and clone size come from that table; D and trimming were worked out from the DNA. The repertoire has approximately 190,000 clones, roughly 87% of them found once; the top ten carry around 0.99%. To note about this clone: The antigen remains undetermined.

The sequence was collected from a boy aged 2 to 10 in good health and CMV-seronegative. The specimen sequenced was PBMCs. V usage is TRBV4-1 and J usage is TRBJ2-2, with a tentative D call TRBD2 (6 bases). CDR3 sequence: CASSQPGLGDTGELFF. The CDR3 coding sequence is TGCGCCAGCAGCCAACCGGGACTGGGCGACACCGGGGAGCTGTTTTTT.